The 29 T cell receptor beta chains below all came from one sample that was sequenced in a study of technical replicates of blood from a handful of donors. Data came from immunoSEQ multiplex PCR; TCRdb stores just in-frame clones and leaves some out. The sample records 15,000 to 18,000 clones, 85% to 90% being singletons. Specimen: PBMCs. The receptor set was obtained from a human donor in good health.

This sequence joins TRBV4-1 and TRBJ2-3; 14 bases align to TRBD2. CDR1 is MGHRA, CDR2 YSYEKL, per germline. The CDR3 has 18 residues. Trimming cost V 4 bases and J 2 bases; bases outside gene matches: 8. CDR3 protein: CASSPPRTSGRNTDTQYF. Here the CDR3 DNA reads TGCGCCAGCAGCCCCCCCCGGACTAGCGGGAGGAACACAGATACGCAGTATTTT.

This clone was detected only once. The chain carries TRBV15 and TRBJ1-1; maybe TRBD1 (6 bases). V lost 1 base and J 0 bases, leaving 12 bases between the germline ends. Germline V gives CDR1 LNHNV, CDR2 YYDKDF (reference sequence). The CDR3 runs to 16 residues. CDR3 coding DNA: TGTGCCACCAGCAGAGGATCAACAGGGATGAACACTGAAGCTTTCTTT. Amino acid sequence: CATSRGSTGMNTEAFF. Looking up the rest from reference TRBV15 and TRBJ1-1 gives the full variable domain: DAMVIQNPRYQVTQFGKPVTLSCSQTLNHNVMYWYQQKSSQAPKLLFHYYDKDFNNEADTPDNFQSRRPNTSFCFLDIRSPGLGDTAMYLCATSRGSTGMNTEAFFGQGTRLTVV.

This sequence joins TRBV13 and TRBJ2-1, with TRBD2 matching over 14 bases. Losses at the gene ends were 5 bases for V and 12 bases for J; bases not matched to a gene: 18. Germline V gene sequence: CDR1 PRHDT, CDR2 FYEKMQ (reference sequence). The CDR3 sequence is 18 residues long. DNA for the CDR3: TGTGCCAGCAGCCTAGCTCTGTTAGGGACTAGCGGGAGAGAAGGGCAGTTCTTC. This encodes CASSLALLGTSGREGQFF. The whole variable domain, filled in from reference TRBV13 and TRBJ2-1, reads AAGVIQSPRHLIKEKRETATLKCYPIPRHDTVYWYQQGPGQDPQFLISFYEKMQSDKGSIPDRFSAQQFSDYHSELNMSSLELGDSALYFCASSLALLGTSGREGQFFGPGTRLTVL.

The sample holds a few counts of this clone. The J gene is TRBJ1-2, the V gene TRBV28, with 8 positions matching TRBD1. The CDR3 spans 15 residues. From germline, CDR1 is MDHEN and CDR2 SYDVKM. The ends lost 7 bases at V and 8 bases at J; junction bases unmatched: 15. The CDR3 region has the DNA TGTGCCAGCACCTGGGACAGGCTAGGGAGCCCGGGCTACACCTTC. Its protein product is CASTWDRLGSPGYTF.

CDR3 sequence reads: CASSVNRGLGGYTF. The CDR3 bases are TGTGCCAGCAGCGTCAACAGGGGGCTTGGGGGCTACACCTTC. The rearrangement joins TRBV5-6 to TRBJ1-2, with 9 bases lining up with TRBD1. After removal of 4 bases from V and 8 bases from J, the junction contained 9 bases not matched to a gene. CDR1 and CDR2 from the germline V gene are SGHDT and YYEEEE. The CDR3 has 14 amino acids.

The rearrangement uses TRBV7-2 and TRBJ2-5; D unclear. In germline, CDR1 is SGHTA, CDR2 FQGNSA. V dropped 0 bases and J dropped 5 bases, with 7 bases sitting between them. The CDR3 covers 13 residues. CDR3 residues: CASSLANQETQYF. CDR3 DNA sequence: TGTGCCAGCAGCTTAGCGAATCAGGAGACCCAGTACTTC.

The chain uses TRBV18 and TRBJ2-1, with 9 bases aligning to TRBD2. The CDR3 is 16 residues long. The germline V gene encodes CDR1 KGHSH and CDR2 LQKENI. After removal of 4 bases from V and 0 bases from J, the junction contained 4 bases not matched to a gene. CDR3 region: CASSLTSGSSYNEQFF. The CDR3, as DNA: TGTGCCAGCTCACTTACTAGCGGGTCCTCCTACAATGAGCAGTTCTTC.

This clone was recorded only once. The V gene is TRBV7-2, the J gene TRBJ2-1, with TRBD1 as a possible D gene (6 bases). Trimming pared 3 bases from V and 1 base from J, leaving 7 bases between. Germline-derived CDR1 and CDR2 are SGHTA and FQGNSA. This CDR3 has 14 amino acids. CDR3 region: CASSFDRSYNEQFF. The CDR3 bases are TGTGCCAGCAGCTTTGACAGGTCCTACAATGAGCAGTTCTTC.

Written as DNA, the CDR3 is TGCAGCGCTCGCGGACAAGGGGTATACAATGAGCAGTTCTTC. It yields the protein CSARGQGVYNEQFF. V and J are TRBV29-1 and TRBJ2-1; tentative D call: TRBD1 (5 bases). CDR3 size: 14 residues. CDR1 and CDR2 (germline): SQVTM, ANQGSEA. V gave up 7 bases and J gave up 4 bases, with 17 bases separating them.

The chain joins TRBV30 to TRBJ1-2, with D unclear. Germline-derived CDR1 and CDR2 are GTSNPN and SVGIG (reference sequence). Trimming took off 3 bases at V and 5 bases at J, with 7 bases between the two ends. The CDR3 length is 11 residues. CDR3 sequence: CAWSLGYGYTF. The CDR3 DNA is TGTGCCTGGAGCCTCGGTTATGGCTACACCTTC.

This rearrangement joins TRBV6-1 to TRBJ2-7; 8 nucleotides match TRBD1. Per the germline V gene, CDR1 is MNHNS and CDR2 is SASEGT. V trimming: 4 bases; J trimming: 3 bases; junction bases outside the gene matches: 8. There are 15 residues in the CDR3. For the CDR3, the DNA is TGTGCCAGCAGTGTACAGACAGGGGTGGACTACGAGCAGTACTTC. The encoded protein is CASSVQTGVDYEQYF.

CDR3 nucleotide sequence: TGTGCCAGCAGCTTGAAGGGACAACAAGAGACCCAGTACTTC. It encodes CASSLKGQQETQYF. V is TRBV7-7 and J is TRBJ2-5, with a tentative D call TRBD1 (6 bases). V lost 3 bases to trimming and J lost 2 bases, with 10 bases between them. Germline-derived CDR1 and CDR2 are SSHAT and FNYEAQ (reference sequence). The CDR3 sequence is 14 residues long.

This clone showed up just once. The chain links TRBV9 to TRBJ1-4; 10 bases map to TRBD1. The V gene end was trimmed by 3 bases and the J gene end by 3 bases; junction bases not matched to a gene: 11. Germline V lookup: CDR1 SGDLS, CDR2 YYNGEE. The CDR3 extends over 18 amino acids. CDR3 DNA sequence: TGTGCCAGCAGCGCGGGACAGGGGTTTTCAGGGTCTAATGAAAAACTGTTTTTT. Protein: CASSAGQGFSGSNEKLFF.

The chain combines TRBV21-1 with TRBJ2-7; no check of the table's D call, TRBD1, against the DNA was made. TRBV21-1 is a documented pseudogene. CDR3 length equals 17 residues. The CDR3 sequence is CASSSGRRDRVSCEQYF. The DNA of the CDR3 is TGTGCCAGCAGCAGTGGAAGACGGGACAGGGTGTCCTGCGAGCAGTACTTC.

The gene calls are TRBV25-1 and TRBJ1-1; 9 nucleotides match TRBD1. Unmatched junction bases numbered 4, after V lost 6 bases and J lost 5 bases. The CDR3 contains 13 residues. Germline CDR1 is MGHDK and CDR2 is SYGVNS. The CDR3 DNA is TGTGCCAGCAGCCGACAGGGGGGGACTGAAGCTTTCTTT. It translates to CASSRQGGTEAFF.

J is TRBJ2-7 and V is TRBV7-3, with D perhaps matching TRBD2 (5 bases). The CDR3 contains 13 residues. The germline CDR1 and CDR2 sequences are SGHTA and FQGTGA. Trimming stripped 4 bases from V and 9 bases from J, with 16 bases between. CDR3 amino acids: CASSSSPSGGQYF. In DNA, the CDR3 is TGTGCCAGCAGCTCTAGCCCCAGTGGAGGGCAGTACTTC.

The genes are TRBV25-1 and TRBJ1-1; D uncertain. CDR1 and CDR2 from the germline V gene are MGHDK and SYGVNS. The CDR3 contains 15 residues. Trimming shortened V by 7 bases and J by 0 bases, and 15 bases separated the two germline ends. The CDR3: CASTRSDFMNTEAFF. CDR3 DNA: TGTGCCAGCACTAGGTCGGATTTCATGAACACTGAAGCTTTCTTT.

The chain uses TRBV2 and TRBJ2-1, with D possibly TRBD2 on 5 matching bases. CDR1 and CDR2 (germline): SNHLY, FYNNEI. The CDR3 is 15 amino acids. V was clipped by 6 bases and J by 0 bases, with 12 bases between them. The CDR3 nucleotides read TGTGCCAGCAGAAGAGACTACTACTCCTACAATGAGCAGTTCTTC. Protein product: CASRRDYYSYNEQFF.

Here the CDR3 DNA reads TGTGCCAGTAGTGGGGGACAGGGTTCTGGGACGCAGTATTTT. It is translated as CASSGGQGSGTQYF. V is TRBV19 and J is TRBJ2-3, with 9 bases fitting TRBD1. The germline gives CDR1 LNHDA, CDR2 SQIVND (reference sequence). The CDR3 is made up of 14 amino acids. V shed 5 bases, J shed 9 bases, and the junction held 9 bases outside the gene matches.

The V and J genes are TRBV5-6 and TRBJ2-7; D gene ambiguous. Germline lookup yields CDR1 SGHDT and CDR2 YYEEEE. Trimming took 4 bases from V and 1 from J, leaving 18 bases between them. The CDR3 loop spans 16 amino acids. CDR3 sequence reads: CASSPVRSVGSYEQYF. As DNA, the CDR3 is TGTGCCAGCAGCCCCGTCCGAAGTGTCGGTTCCTACGAGCAGTACTTC.

This chain uses TRBV7-8 with TRBJ2-1, with D maybe TRBD2 (6 bases). The CDR3 contains 15 residues. V was trimmed by 4 bases and J by 0 bases, leaving 10 bases between them. Per the germline V gene, CDR1 is SGHVS and CDR2 is FQNEAQ. In nucleotides, the CDR3 is TGTGCCAGCAGCTCGGGACTGATCTCCTACAATGAGCAGTTCTTC. This codes for CASSSGLISYNEQFF.

This clone was recorded once. Written as DNA, the CDR3 is TGCGCCAGCAACCCAGGACAGGCCCTAAACACTGAAGCTTTCTTT. Amino acid sequence: CASNPGQALNTEAFF. This rearrangement joins TRBV5-1 to TRBJ1-1; TRBD1 agrees at 7 bases. The CDR3 spans 15 residues. V lost 6 bases, J lost 2 bases, and 10 bases stayed unmatched. Per the germline V gene, CDR1 is SGHRS and CDR2 is YFSETQ.

The J gene is TRBJ1-1, the V gene TRBV28; tentatively, D is TRBD1 (5 bases). Germline V CDR1 and CDR2: MDHEN, SYDVKM. The ends were cut back, 5 bases at V and 5 bases at J, with 12 bases in the middle. CDR3 length: 13 residues. CDR3 in DNA: TGTGCCAGCAGTGACCCCAGGGTGACTGAAGCTTTCTTT. Amino acids: CASSDPRVTEAFF.

Worth noting for this clone: At one boundary the junction diverges from the germline segment, which might be a read error. This chain connects TRBV10-1 to TRBJ2-3, with D maybe TRBD2 (5 bases). Germline V gene sequence: CDR1 WNHNN, CDR2 SYGVQD (reference sequence). The CDR3 spans 14 residues. This CDR3 reads CASSEQSSKDTQYF. The DNA for the CDR3 is TGCGCCAGCAGTGAGCAGTCTAGCAAAGATACGCAGTATTTT.

This sequence joins TRBV2 and TRBJ2-6; maybe TRBD2 (6 bases). CDR1 is SNHLY, CDR2 FYNNEI, per germline. The V and J ends lost 6 bases and 0 bases respectively, with 15 bases between them. The CDR3 loop spans 17 amino acids. In DNA, the CDR3 is TGTGCCAGCAGGGACTATTTTTCAGACTCTGGGGCCAACGTCCTGACTTTC. Its protein product is CASRDYFSDSGANVLTF.

J is TRBJ2-3 and V is TRBV28, with TRBD2 identical over 13 bases. This CDR3 spans 15 amino acids. The trim removed 8 bases at V and 5 bases at J, leaving 7 bases unmatched. Germline V lookup: CDR1 MDHEN, CDR2 SYDVKM. The CDR3 DNA is TGTGCCAGCTGGGGACTAGCGGGATCTGGAGATACGCAGTATTTT. Translation gives CASWGLAGSGDTQYF.

This rearrangement joins TRBV27 to TRBJ2-5; 7 bases match TRBD2. The CDR3 extends over 15 amino acids. The germline CDR1 and CDR2 sequences are MNHEY and SMNVEV (reference sequence). The J segment lost 5 bases and the V segment lost 6 bases, leaving 12 bases of the junction unmatched. In DNA, the CDR3 is TGTGCCAGCAGCTTGGGAGGGACTTGGTCGGAGACCCAGTACTTC. Its protein product is CASSLGGTWSETQYF.

This chain connects TRBV5-6 to TRBJ1-2; D remains ambiguous. The germline CDR1 and CDR2 sequences are SGHDT and YYEEEE. The V end lost 4 bases, the J end lost 5 bases, and 21 bases lay between the germline ends. The CDR3 is 16 amino acids. The CDR3 here is CASSPGWFELRYGYTF. The CDR3 coding sequence is TGTGCCAGCAGCCCAGGATGGTTCGAGTTAAGATATGGCTACACCTTC.

This sequence joins TRBV19 and TRBJ1-2; 7 bases fit TRBD1. Germline loops: CDR1 LNHDA, CDR2 SQIVND (reference sequence). The V and J ends lost 1 base and 2 bases, in that order; junction bases with no gene match: 10. CDR3 length equals 17 residues. The DNA of the CDR3 is TGTGCCAGTAGTATAGGAGAGGGGGCGAAGGGAAACTATGGCTACACCTTC. Its protein is CASSIGEGAKGNYGYTF. Filled out from reference TRBV19 and TRBJ1-2, the complete variable domain reads DGGITQSPKYLFRKEGQNVTLSCEQNLNHDAMYWYRQDPGQGLRLIYYSQIVNDFQKGDIAEGYSVSREKKESFPLTVTSAQKNPTAFYLCASSIGEGAKGNYGYTFGSGTRLTVV.